Each of the 5 T cell receptor beta chains below was sequenced from the same sample in a study of shared clonotypes between healthy human individuals. Measured with immunoSEQ multiplex PCR; TCRdb has only the in-frame clones, and not every one. Among roughly 2.5 million clones listed, around 90% were seen once. Material: naive CD4+ T cells sorted from blood. Subset: CD45RA+ positively selected. The receptors shown here come from a man aged 18 to 35 in good health.

The V gene is TRBV25-1, the J gene TRBJ1-4; D possibly corresponds to TRBD1 (5 bases). This CDR3 spans 12 amino acids. Germline assignment: CDR1 MGHDK and CDR2 SYGVNS. The ends were cut back, 7 bases at V and 5 bases at J, with 8 bases in the middle. The CDR3 reads CASNRGNEKLFF. The DNA of the CDR3 is TGTGCCAGCAATCGGGGGAATGAAAAACTGTTTTTT.

As regards this clone: Other DNA sequences within the sample encode an identical CDR3. The gene calls are TRBV2 and TRBJ1-1; D is uncertain. CDR3 size: 11 residues. V dropped 4 bases and J dropped 3 bases, with 3 bases sitting between them. Germline V gives CDR1 SNHLY, CDR2 FYNNEI. Here the CDR3 reads CASSAYTEAFF. CDR3 coding DNA: TGTGCCAGCAGTGCATACACTGAAGCTTTCTTT.

The chain has TRBV10-1 and TRBJ2-1, with 8 bases lining up with TRBD2. CDR3 length equals 17 residues. Trimming took 2 bases from V and 1 from J; bases not matched to a gene: 7. Germline V lookup: CDR1 WNHNN, CDR2 SYGVQD (reference sequence). The CDR3 loop is CASSEMAGGGSYNEQFF. CDR3 coding DNA: TGCGCCAGCAGTGAGATGGCGGGAGGAGGGTCCTACAATGAGCAGTTCTTC.

This rearrangement joins TRBV18 to TRBJ2-7; 13 bases are shared with TRBD2. CDR3 length equals 19 residues. Germline V CDR1 and CDR2: KGHSH, LQKENI. V gave up 2 bases and J gave up 3 bases; unmatched junction bases: 13. CDR3 protein: CASSPTPGTSGMVGYEQYF. The CDR3 region has the DNA TGTGCCAGCTCACCAACTCCCGGGACTAGCGGGATGGTGGGCTACGAGCAGTACTTC.

Of note for this clone: Relative to the germline gene, one junction end is altered; a read error may explain this. The J gene is TRBJ1-1, the V gene TRBV6-1; no reliable D call. The length of the CDR3 is 14 residues. Germline assignment: CDR1 MNHNS and CDR2 SASEGT. The CDR3 bases are TGTGCCAGCATTGAAAGCGGGGTGAACACTGAAGCTTTCTTT. Translated: CASIESGVNTEAFF.